This T cell receptor (beta chain) was identified in a study of blood T cell repertoires in COVID-19 (dated by TCRdb to between 2020 and 2021). Turning to the overall study: Samples covering the acute and convalescent phases of COVID-19 were provided by collaborators in the United States, Italy and Spain. The prospective study material was composed of cDNA or gDNA derived from T cells, B-cell-depleted T cells, or PBMCs. Samples were obtained from the ongoing ImmuneRACE study (first 160 participants) and from about 1,300 subjects provided by 6 global collaborators. The sample metadata nearly always contained a de-identified subject ID, COVID-19 status, age in years and sex. A freely available public database, intended as a resource for researchers studying the immune response to SARS-CoV-2, is where the repertoires were released. Where available, HLA class I and class II types were taken from metadata supplied by the sample provider and were not determined by assay-based typing. Deeply sampled blood TCRbeta repertoires from subjects exposed to, actively infected with, or recovered from COVID-19 were included in the dataset.

One collaborating source in Seattle enrolled patients while the patients were actively infected and followed the patients over time throughout the course of disease. Each collaborating institution followed its own protocols to collect whole blood in K2EDTA tubes. For TCRbeta analysis, collaborators shipped samples as frozen whole blood, isolated PBMCs, or DNA extracted from either of those sample types. As regards this clone: There is no known antigen for this receptor. No clone much larger than this one lies a single base away; base qualities are absent.

General conclusions and limits of the study: The amount of clinical and demographic metadata varied by source and participant and was provided uncurated.

TCRbeta CDR3 regions were amplified from genomic DNA by means of the immunoSEQ Assay, a bias-controlled multiplex PCR. From the authors' description of their analysis: Within the assay, amplification of reference gene primers was used to estimate how many nucleated cells each sample contained. To quantify the absolute abundance of each unique TCRbeta CDR3 rearrangement, sequence reads were collapsed and filtered. For each sample, productive Simpson clonality was calculated by taking the square root of Simpson's diversity index across productive rearrangements. Sourced from immuneACCESS, this table was stored by TCRdb with only in-frame sequences that have V and J called. A share of the clones is absent; for the studies checked, an unresolved V gene accounts for under half, and the remainder has no known explanation. Clonal size and the V and J genes are those of that table, whereas D and trimming came from the DNA. The sample table records 85,000 to 120,000 clones; around 87% of these occur just once. Of the sample, about 5.7% is held by the ten largest clones.

This receptor was taken from a woman between 50 and 59 years old with COVID-19, enrolled during active disease. Sequencing input: peripheral blood.

The CDR3: CASSQEQVASLTEAFF. The DNA sequence reads TGCGCCAGCAGCCAAGAACAGGTAGCTTCTCTCACTGAAGCTTTCTTT. The rearrangement combines TRBV4-1 with TRBJ1-1; TRBD1 is a weak D gene call, 5 bases matching. The germline V gene supplies CDR1 MGHRA and CDR2 YSYEKL. The cysteine opens and the phenylalanine closes a CDR3 of 16 amino acids. The sequence is cut down to CDR3 DNA, 48 bases in frame from base 1. V is shortened by 0 bases, J by 4 bases, and the region joining them spans 15 bases.